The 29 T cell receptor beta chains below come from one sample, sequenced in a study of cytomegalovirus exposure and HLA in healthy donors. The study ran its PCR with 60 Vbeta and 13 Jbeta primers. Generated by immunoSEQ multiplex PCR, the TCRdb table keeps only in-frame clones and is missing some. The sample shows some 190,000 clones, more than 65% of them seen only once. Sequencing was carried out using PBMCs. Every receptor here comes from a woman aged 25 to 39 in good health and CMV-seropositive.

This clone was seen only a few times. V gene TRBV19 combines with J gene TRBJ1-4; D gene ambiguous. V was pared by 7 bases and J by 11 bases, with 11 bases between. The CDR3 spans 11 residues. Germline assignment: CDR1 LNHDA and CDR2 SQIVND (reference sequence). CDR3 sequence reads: CASMGGSKLFF. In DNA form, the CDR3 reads TGTGCCAGTATGGGAGGCTCCAAACTGTTTTTT.

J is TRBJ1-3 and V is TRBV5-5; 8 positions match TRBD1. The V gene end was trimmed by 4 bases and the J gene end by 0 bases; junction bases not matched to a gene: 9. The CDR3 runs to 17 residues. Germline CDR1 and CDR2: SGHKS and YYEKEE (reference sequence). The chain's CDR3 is CASSRGQGLNSGNTIYF. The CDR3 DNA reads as TGTGCCAGCAGCCGCGGACAGGGTCTTAACTCTGGAAACACCATATATTTT.

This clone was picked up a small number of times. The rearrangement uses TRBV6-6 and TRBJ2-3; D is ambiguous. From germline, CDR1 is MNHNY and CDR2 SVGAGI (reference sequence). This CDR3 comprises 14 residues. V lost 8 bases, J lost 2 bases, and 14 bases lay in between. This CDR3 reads CASRSRGNTDTQYF. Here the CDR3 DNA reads TGTGCCAGCCGATCGAGAGGAAACACAGATACGCAGTATTTT.

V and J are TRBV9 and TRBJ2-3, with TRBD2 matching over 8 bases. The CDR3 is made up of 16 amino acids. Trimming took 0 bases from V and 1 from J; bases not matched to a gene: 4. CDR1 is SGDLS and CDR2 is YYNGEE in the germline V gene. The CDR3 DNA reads TGTGCCAGCAGCGTAGCAAGCGGGGGACGCACAGATACGCAGTATTTT. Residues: CASSVASGGRTDTQYF.

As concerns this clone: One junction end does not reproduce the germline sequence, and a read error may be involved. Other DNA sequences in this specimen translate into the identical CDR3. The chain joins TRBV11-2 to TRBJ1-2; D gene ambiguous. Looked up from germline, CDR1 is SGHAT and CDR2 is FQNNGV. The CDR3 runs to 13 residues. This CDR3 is CASSFDTSYGYTF. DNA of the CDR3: TGCGCCAGCAGCTTCGACACCTCTTATGGCTACACCTTC.

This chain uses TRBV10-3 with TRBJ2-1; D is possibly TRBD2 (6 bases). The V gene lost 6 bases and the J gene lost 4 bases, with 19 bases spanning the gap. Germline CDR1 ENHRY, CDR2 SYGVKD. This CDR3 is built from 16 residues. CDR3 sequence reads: CAIRLEESGSYNEQFF. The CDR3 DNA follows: TGTGCCATCAGACTTGAAGAGAGCGGGTCTTACAATGAGCAGTTCTTC.

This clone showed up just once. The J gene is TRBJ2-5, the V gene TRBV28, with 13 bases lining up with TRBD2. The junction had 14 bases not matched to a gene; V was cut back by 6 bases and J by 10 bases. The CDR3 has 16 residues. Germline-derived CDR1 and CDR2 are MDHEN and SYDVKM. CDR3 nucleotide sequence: TGTGCCAGCAGGGCTAGGACTAGCGGGGGCCCATACCGCCAGTACTTC. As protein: CASRARTSGGPYRQYF. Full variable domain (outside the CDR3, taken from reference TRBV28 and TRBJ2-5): DVKVTQSSRYLVKRTGEKVFLECVQDMDHENMFWYRQDPGLGLRLIYFSYDVKMKEKGDIPEGYSVSREKKERFSLILESASTNQTSMYLCASRARTSGGPYRQYFGPGTRLLVL.

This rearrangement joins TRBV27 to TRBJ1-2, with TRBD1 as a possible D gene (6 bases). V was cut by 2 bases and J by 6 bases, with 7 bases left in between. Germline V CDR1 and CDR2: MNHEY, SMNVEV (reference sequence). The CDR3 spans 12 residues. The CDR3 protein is CASSLTGNGYTF. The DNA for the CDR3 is TGTGCCAGCAGTTTAACAGGGAATGGCTACACCTTC.

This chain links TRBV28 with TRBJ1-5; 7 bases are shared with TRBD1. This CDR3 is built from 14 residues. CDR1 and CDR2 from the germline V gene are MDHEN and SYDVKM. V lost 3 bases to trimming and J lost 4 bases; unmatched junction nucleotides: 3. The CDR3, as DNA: TGTGCCAGCAGTTTCGGGGGACAGAATCAGCCCCAGCATTTT. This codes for CASSFGGQNQPQHF.

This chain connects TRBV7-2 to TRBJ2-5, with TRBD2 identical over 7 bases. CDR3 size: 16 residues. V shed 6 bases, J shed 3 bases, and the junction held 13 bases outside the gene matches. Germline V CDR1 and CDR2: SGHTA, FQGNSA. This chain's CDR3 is CASRGDGGGNEETQYF. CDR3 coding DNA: TGTGCCAGCAGGGGAGATGGGGGGGGGAACGAAGAGACCCAGTACTTC.

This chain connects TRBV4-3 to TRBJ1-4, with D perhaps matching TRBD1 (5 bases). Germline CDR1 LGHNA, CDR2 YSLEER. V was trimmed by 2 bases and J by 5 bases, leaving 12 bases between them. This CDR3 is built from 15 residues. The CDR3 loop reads CASSQSGPLNEKLFF. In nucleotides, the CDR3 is TGCGCCAGCAGCCAATCAGGGCCACTGAATGAAAAACTGTTTTTT.

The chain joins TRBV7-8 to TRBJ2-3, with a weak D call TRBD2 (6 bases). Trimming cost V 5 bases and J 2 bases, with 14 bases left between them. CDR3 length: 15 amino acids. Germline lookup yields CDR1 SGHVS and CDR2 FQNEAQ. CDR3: CASSPFSGDTDTQYF. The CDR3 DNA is TGTGCCAGCAGCCCCTTCTCGGGGGACACAGATACGCAGTATTTT.

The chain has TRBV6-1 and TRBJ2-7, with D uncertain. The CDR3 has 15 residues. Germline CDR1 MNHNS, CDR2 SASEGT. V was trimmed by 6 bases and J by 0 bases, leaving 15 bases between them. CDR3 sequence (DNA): TGTGCCAGCAGCGTACCGCGTCCAAGCTCCTACGAGCAGTACTTC. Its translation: CASSVPRPSSYEQYF.

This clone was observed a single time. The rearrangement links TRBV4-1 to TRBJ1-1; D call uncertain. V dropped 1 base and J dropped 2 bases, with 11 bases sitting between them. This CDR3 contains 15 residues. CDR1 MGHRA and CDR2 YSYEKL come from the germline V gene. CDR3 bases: TGCGCCAGCAGCCAAGGCAAAGCGTTTAACACTGAAGCTTTCTTT. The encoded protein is CASSQGKAFNTEAFF.

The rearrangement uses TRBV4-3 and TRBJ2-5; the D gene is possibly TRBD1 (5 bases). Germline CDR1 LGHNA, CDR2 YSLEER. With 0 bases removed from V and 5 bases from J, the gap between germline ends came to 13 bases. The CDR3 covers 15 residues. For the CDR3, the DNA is TGCGCCAGCAGCCAAGATATTACAAAGGGGGAGACCCAGTACTTC. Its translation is CASSQDITKGETQYF.

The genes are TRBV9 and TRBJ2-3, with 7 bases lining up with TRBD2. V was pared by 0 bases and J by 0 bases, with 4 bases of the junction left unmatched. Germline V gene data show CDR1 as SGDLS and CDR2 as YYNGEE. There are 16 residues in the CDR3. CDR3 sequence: CASSVAGGGSTDTQYF. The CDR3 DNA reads TGTGCCAGCAGCGTAGCTGGCGGGGGTAGCACAGATACGCAGTATTTT.

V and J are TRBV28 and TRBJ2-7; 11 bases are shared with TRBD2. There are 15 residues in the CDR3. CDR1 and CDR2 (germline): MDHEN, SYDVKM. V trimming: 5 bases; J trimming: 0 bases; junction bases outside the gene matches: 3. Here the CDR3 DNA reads TGTGCCAGCAGTCCTAGCGGGGGGTCCTCCTACGAGCAGTACTTC. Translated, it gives CASSPSGGSSYEQYF.

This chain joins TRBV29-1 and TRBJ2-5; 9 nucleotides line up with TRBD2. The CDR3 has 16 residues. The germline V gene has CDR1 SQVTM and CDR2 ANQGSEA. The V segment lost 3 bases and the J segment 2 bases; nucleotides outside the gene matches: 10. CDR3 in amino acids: CSVDPFGSGGQETQYF. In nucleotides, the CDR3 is TGCAGCGTTGACCCCTTCGGGAGCGGGGGGCAAGAGACCCAGTACTTC.

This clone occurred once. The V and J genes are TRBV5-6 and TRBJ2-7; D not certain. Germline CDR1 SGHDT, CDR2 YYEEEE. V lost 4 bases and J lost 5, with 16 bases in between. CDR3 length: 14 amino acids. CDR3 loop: CASSPVGVAHEQYF. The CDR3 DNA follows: TGTGCCAGCAGCCCGGTAGGAGTGGCCCACGAGCAGTACTTC.

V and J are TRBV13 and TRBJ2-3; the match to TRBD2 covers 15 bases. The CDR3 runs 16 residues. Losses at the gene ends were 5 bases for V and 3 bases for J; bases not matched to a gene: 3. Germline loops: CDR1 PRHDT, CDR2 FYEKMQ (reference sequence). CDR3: CASSAGLAGGTDTQYF. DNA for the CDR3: TGTGCCAGCAGCGCGGGACTAGCGGGGGGAACAGATACGCAGTATTTT.

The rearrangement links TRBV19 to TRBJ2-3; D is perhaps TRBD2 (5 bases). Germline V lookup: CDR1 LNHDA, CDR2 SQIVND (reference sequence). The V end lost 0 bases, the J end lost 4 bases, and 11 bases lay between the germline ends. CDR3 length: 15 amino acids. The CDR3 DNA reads TGTGCCAGTAGTATAGATAGCAGCGGAGCAGATACGCAGTATTTT. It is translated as CASSIDSSGADTQYF.

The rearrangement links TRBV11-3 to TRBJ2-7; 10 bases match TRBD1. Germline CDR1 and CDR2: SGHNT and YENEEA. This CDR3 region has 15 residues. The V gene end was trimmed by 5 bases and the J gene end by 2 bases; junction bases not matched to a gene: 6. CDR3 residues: CASSHDRGPPYEQYF. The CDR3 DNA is TGTGCCAGCAGCCACGACAGGGGGCCCCCCTACGAGCAGTACTTC.

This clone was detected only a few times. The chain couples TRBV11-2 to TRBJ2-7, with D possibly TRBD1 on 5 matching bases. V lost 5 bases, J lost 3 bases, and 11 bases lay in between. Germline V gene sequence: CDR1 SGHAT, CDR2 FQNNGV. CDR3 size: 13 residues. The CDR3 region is CASSLRVGYEQYF. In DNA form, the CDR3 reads TGTGCCAGCAGCCTCAGGGTGGGCTACGAGCAGTACTTC.

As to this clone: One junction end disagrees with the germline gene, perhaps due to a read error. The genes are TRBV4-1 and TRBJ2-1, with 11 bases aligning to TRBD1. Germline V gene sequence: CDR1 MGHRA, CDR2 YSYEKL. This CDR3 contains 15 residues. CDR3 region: CASSQGTGGYNEQFF. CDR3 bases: TGTGCCAGCAGCCAAGGGACAGGGGGCTACAATGAGCAGTTCTTC.

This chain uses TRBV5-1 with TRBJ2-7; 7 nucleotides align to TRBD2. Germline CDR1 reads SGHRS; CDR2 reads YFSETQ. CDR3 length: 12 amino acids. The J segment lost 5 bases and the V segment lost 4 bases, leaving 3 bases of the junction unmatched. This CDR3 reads CASSPAGDEQYF. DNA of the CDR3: TGCGCCAGCAGCCCCGCGGGGGACGAGCAGTACTTC.

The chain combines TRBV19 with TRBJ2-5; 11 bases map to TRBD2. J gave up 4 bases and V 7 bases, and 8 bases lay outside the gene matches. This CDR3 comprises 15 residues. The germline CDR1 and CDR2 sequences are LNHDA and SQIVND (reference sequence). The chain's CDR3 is CASMASGGIGETQYF. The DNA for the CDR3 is TGTGCCAGTATGGCTAGCGGGGGGATTGGAGAGACCCAGTACTTC.

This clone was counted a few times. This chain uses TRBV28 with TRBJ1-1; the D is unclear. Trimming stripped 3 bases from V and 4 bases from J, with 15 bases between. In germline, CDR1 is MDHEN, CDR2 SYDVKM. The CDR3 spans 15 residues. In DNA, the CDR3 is TGTGCCAGCAGTTTCATGGGCCAGTGGGTCACTGAAGCTTTCTTT. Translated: CASSFMGQWVTEAFF.

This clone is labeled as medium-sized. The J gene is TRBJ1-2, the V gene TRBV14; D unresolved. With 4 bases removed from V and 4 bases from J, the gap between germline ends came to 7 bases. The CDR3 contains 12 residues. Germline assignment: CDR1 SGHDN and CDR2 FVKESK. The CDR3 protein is CASSPGFYGYTF. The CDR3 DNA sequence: TGTGCCAGCAGCCCGGGTTTCTATGGCTACACCTTC.

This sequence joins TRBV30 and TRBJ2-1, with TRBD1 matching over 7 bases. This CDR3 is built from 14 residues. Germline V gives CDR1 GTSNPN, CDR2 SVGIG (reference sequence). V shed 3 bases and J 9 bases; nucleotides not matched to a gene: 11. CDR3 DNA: TGTGCCTGGAGAGGAGACAGGGTGGCAACTGAGCAGTTCTTC. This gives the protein CAWRGDRVATEQFF.